The 18 T cell receptor beta chains in this list originate from one sample, sequenced in a study of early T cells in non-severe SARS-CoV-2 infection. TCRdb reanalysed the 5' RACE reads using MiXCR and keeps one entry per CDR3 protein. Here the sample spans tens of thousands of distinct CDR3 sequences, roughly 7% being singletons. The sequenced material came from whole blood. Receptors were obtained from an adult who was a healthcare worker with PCR-confirmed SARS-CoV-2 infection or an uninfected control (not recorded which).

This clonotype was detected a few times. V is TRBV20-1 and J is TRBJ2-3; the match to TRBD2 covers 12 bases. Germline trimming cut 6 bases from V and 9 bases from J; bases unmatched to any gene: 16. The germline V gene has CDR1 DFQATT and CDR2 SNEGSKA (reference sequence). The CDR3 has 16 residues. CDR3 sequence reads: CSAQDVLAGGLGTQYF. CDR3 in DNA: TGCAGTGCCCAAGATGTTCTAGCGGGGGGGTTGGGCACGCAGTATTTT.

This clonotype was seen repeatedly, ten times or more. The genes are TRBV12-3 or TRBV12-4 and TRBJ1-1; 9 nucleotides align to TRBD1. This CDR3 has 14 amino acids. With V trimmed by 7 bases and J by 2 bases, 5 bases remained unmatched. This CDR3 is CASTMGQGNTEAFF. The CDR3 nucleotides read TGTGCCAGCACAATGGGACAGGGTAACACTGAAGCTTTCTTT.

The genes are TRBV9 and TRBJ2-7; tentatively, D is TRBD1 (6 bases). CDR3 size: 14 residues. Germline values: CDR1 SGDLS, CDR2 YYNGEE. V shed 0 bases and J shed 1 base, with 8 bases lying between them. CDR3 bases: TGTGCCAGCAGCGTAGGGGACAATTCCTACGAGCAGTACTTC. Protein sequence: CASSVGDNSYEQYF.

This clonotype was seen ten or more times. The rearrangement uses TRBV28 and TRBJ1-1; D is possibly TRBD1 (5 bases). The CDR3 spans 15 residues. The V gene lost 6 bases and the J gene lost 0 bases, with 14 bases spanning the gap. The germline V gene has CDR1 MDHEN and CDR2 SYDVKM. The CDR3 loop reads CASRRQLTMNTEAFF. The DNA for the CDR3 is TGTGCCAGCAGACGACAGTTAACTATGAACACTGAAGCTTTCTTT. Full variable domain (missing parts from reference TRBV28 and TRBJ1-1): DVKVTQSSRYLVKRTGEKVFLECVQDMDHENMFWYRQDPGLGLRLIYFSYDVKMKEKGDIPEGYSVSREKKERFSLILESASTNQTSMYLCASRRQLTMNTEAFFGQGTRLTVV.

This clonotype was detected many times. J is TRBJ2-2 and V is TRBV29-1; maybe TRBD1 (5 bases). The CDR3 totals 14 residues. The V gene lost 7 bases and the J gene lost 0 bases, with 12 bases spanning the gap. The germline gives CDR1 SQVTM, CDR2 ANQGSEA. The CDR3 loop is CSALAGSNTGELFF. CDR3 in DNA: TGCAGCGCCTTAGCAGGGTCGAACACCGGGGAGCTGTTTTTT.

This clonotype occurred a few times. The chain joins TRBV6-6 to TRBJ1-2; D call uncertain. CDR1 is MNHNY and CDR2 is SVGAGI in the germline V gene (reference sequence). V gave up 6 bases and J gave up 4 bases, with 3 bases separating them. This CDR3 spans 10 amino acids. The CDR3 DNA is TGTGCCAGCAGCTCCTATGGCTACACCTTC. Its protein is CASSSYGYTF.

This clonotype was counted many times. The chain has TRBV7-2 and TRBJ2-2; D possibly matches TRBD1 or TRBD2 (5 bases each). This CDR3 comprises 15 residues. Per germline, CDR1 SGHTA and CDR2 FQGNSA. Deletions cut 2 bases from V and 3 bases from J, with 10 bases between. The CDR3 reads CASSLQSGHTGELFF. The CDR3 DNA follows: TGTGCCAGCAGCTTACAGTCGGGACACACCGGGGAGCTGTTTTTT.

This clonotype was seen repeatedly, ten times or more. The V gene is TRBV9, the J gene TRBJ2-7, with D possibly TRBD1 on 6 matching bases. This CDR3 contains 14 residues. Trimming left V 4 bases short and J 2 bases short, with 13 bases between. Germline CDR1 reads SGDLS; CDR2 reads YYNGEE. CDR3 DNA sequence: TGTGCCAGCAGCAGACGGGACACTGCCTACGAGCAGTACTTC. This codes for CASSRRDTAYEQYF.

V usage is TRBV27 and J usage is TRBJ2-3; D gene ambiguous. V lost 4 bases to trimming and J lost 0 bases, with 5 bases between them. There are 13 residues in the CDR3. Germline CDR1 and CDR2: MNHEY and SMNVEV (reference sequence). DNA of the CDR3: TGTGCCAGCAGTTCCCTAAGCACAGATACGCAGTATTTT. As protein: CASSSLSTDTQYF.

In this sample, this clonotype turned up a few times. V usage is TRBV6-5 and J usage is TRBJ2-3; D assignment may be TRBD1 or TRBD2 (5 bases each). Trimming removed 1 base at V and 6 bases at J, with 11 bases between. The germline V gene encodes CDR1 MNHEY and CDR2 SVGAGI. CDR3 length: 14 amino acids. In nucleotides, the CDR3 is TGTGCCAGCAGTTACTTGGAGGCAGGGGATACGCAGTATTTT. It encodes CASSYLEAGDTQYF.

This chain connects TRBV19 to TRBJ2-3; TRBD1 matches at 9 bases. Germline lookup yields CDR1 LNHDA and CDR2 SQIVND (reference sequence). This CDR3 spans 15 amino acids. With V trimmed by 7 bases and J by 4 bases, 9 bases remained unmatched. CDR3 DNA: TGTGCCAGTAAGGAGGACAGGGGTGGCGCAGATACGCAGTATTTT. It codes for CASKEDRGGADTQYF.

This clonotype has a handful of counts. The J gene is TRBJ1-5, the V gene TRBV29-1; 8 nucleotides line up with TRBD1. Germline lookup yields CDR1 SQVTM and CDR2 ANQGSEA. The CDR3 consists of 13 residues. The J segment lost 2 bases and the V segment lost 6 bases, leaving 3 bases of the junction unmatched. Written as DNA, the CDR3 is TGCAGCGTCCCGGGACAGGGCAATCAGCCCCAGCATTTT. Its translation is CSVPGQGNQPQHF.

This clonotype has just a few counts. The genes are TRBV7-9 and TRBJ1-1; 7 positions match TRBD1. This CDR3 spans 12 amino acids. The trim removed 4 bases at V and 9 bases at J, leaving 5 bases unmatched. Germline V gene sequence: CDR1 SEHNR, CDR2 FQNEAQ (reference sequence). The CDR3 spells CASSSLGGKAFF. The DNA for the CDR3 is TGTGCCAGCAGCTCCTTAGGGGGCAAAGCTTTCTTT.

This clonotype was picked up a small number of times. The V gene is TRBV7-6, the J gene TRBJ2-7; D might be TRBD1 (6 bases). The CDR3 loop spans 13 amino acids. Trimming stripped 10 bases from V and 7 bases from J, with 20 bases between. Germline values: CDR1 SGHVS, CDR2 FNYEAQ. The CDR3 protein is CATTRDTYSEQYF. CDR3 nucleotides: TGTGCCACCACCCGGGACACCTACTCGGAGCAGTACTTC.

This clonotype was observed many times. The gene calls are TRBV15 and TRBJ2-1; no firm D call. Trimming took 0 bases from V and 7 from J, leaving 7 bases between them. The germline CDR1 and CDR2 sequences are LNHNV and YYDKDF (reference sequence). The CDR3 totals 13 residues. CDR3 bases: TGTGCCACCAGCAGAGATGACGAGAATGAGCAGTTCTTC. Translating gives CATSRDDENEQFF.

This clonotype was seen a few times. This sequence joins TRBV7-9 and TRBJ2-1, with TRBD1 matching 7 bases. Trimming removed 1 base from V and 5 bases from J; junction bases left unmatched: 5. In germline, CDR1 is SEHNR, CDR2 FQNEAQ (reference sequence). CDR3 size: 15 residues. This CDR3 reads CASSLGAGTDNEQFF. The CDR3 DNA sequence: TGTGCCAGCAGCTTAGGAGCCGGGACAGACAATGAGCAGTTCTTC.

The rearrangement links TRBV20-1 to TRBJ2-1, with D maybe TRBD1 (6 bases). CDR3 size: 14 residues. Deletions cut 4 bases from V and 10 bases from J, with 20 bases between. Germline loops: CDR1 DFQATT, CDR2 SNEGSKA (reference sequence). CDR3 sequence: CSANIQTGPREQFF. CDR3 nucleotide sequence: TGCAGTGCTAACATACAAACAGGGCCCAGGGAGCAGTTCTTC.

This clonotype was seen a handful of times. The chain joins TRBV7-8 to TRBJ2-7; 7 nucleotides align to TRBD1. This CDR3 is built from 17 residues. The junction had 10 bases not matched to a gene; V was cut back by 2 bases and J by 0 bases. Germline assignment: CDR1 SGHVS and CDR2 FQNEAQ. The CDR3 nucleotides read TGTGCCAGCAGCTTATACCTCTCCGGGGACAGCTCCTACGAGCAGTACTTC. This codes for CASSLYLSGDSSYEQYF.